A single sample is the source of the 5 T cell receptor beta chains below, sequenced in a study of T cell responses to AZD1222 COVID-19 vaccine. Sequenced by immunoSEQ multiplex PCR; TCRdb stores in-frame clones only, minus some. The table shows roughly 120,000 clones, with roughly 90% occurring only once. Specimen: peripheral blood, collected 28 days after the second AZD1222 dose. These receptors originate from an adult who received the AZD1222 COVID-19 vaccine.

V usage is TRBV5-1 and J usage is TRBJ1-2; 7 nucleotides align to TRBD1. V was clipped by 4 bases and J by 0 bases; unmatched bases: 6. The length of the CDR3 is 15 residues. Germline V gene data show CDR1 as SGHRS and CDR2 as YFSETQ. CDR3 DNA sequence: TGCGCCAGCAGCCCAGCCGGGACAGCTAACTATGGCTACACCTTC. It translates to CASSPAGTANYGYTF.

This chain links TRBV15 with TRBJ2-7; D may be TRBD1 (6 bases). CDR3 length: 14 amino acids. Per germline, CDR1 LNHNV and CDR2 YYDKDF (reference sequence). V shed 0 bases and J shed 3 bases, with 9 bases lying between them. CDR3 sequence: CATSREQGGYEQYF. DNA for the CDR3: TGTGCCACCAGCAGAGAACAGGGTGGCTACGAGCAGTACTTC.

The genes are TRBV27 and TRBJ2-7, with 10 bases lining up with TRBD1. Trimming cost V 2 bases and J 6 bases; bases outside gene matches: 7. The CDR3 sequence is 15 residues long. The germline V gene encodes CDR1 MNHEY and CDR2 SMNVEV (reference sequence). CDR3 DNA sequence: TGTGCCAGCAGTTTAGCAGGGACAGGGGCCGGCGAGCAGTACTTC. Its translation is CASSLAGTGAGEQYF.

Only one count was recorded for this clone. The chain employs TRBV6-5 and TRBJ2-5; TRBD1 is a possible D gene (6 bases). This CDR3 contains 14 residues. Looked up from germline, CDR1 is MNHEY and CDR2 is SVGAGI. V gave up 2 bases and J gave up 4 bases, with 11 bases separating them. The CDR3 loop is CASSYTQGRETQYF. The CDR3 DNA reads TGTGCCAGCAGTTACACACAGGGTCGAGAGACCCAGTACTTC.

V gene TRBV28 combines with J gene TRBJ2-7, with TRBD1 matching over 7 bases. This CDR3 region has 18 residues. CDR1 and CDR2 from the germline V gene are MDHEN and SYDVKM. The ends lost 3 bases at V and 3 bases at J; junction bases unmatched: 17. CDR3 nucleotide sequence: TGTGCCAGCAGTTTTTTTCAAACTTTAACAGGGGCCCGCTACGAGCAGTACTTC. This gives the protein CASSFFQTLTGARYEQYF.